Following are 13 T cell receptor beta chains from one sample sequenced in a study of beta chain features in type 1 diabetes. The authors reverse transcribed all of the isolated RNA, so sequencing captured expressed TCRB transcripts. Libraries were prepared by immunoSEQ multiplex PCR; TCRdb keeps only in-frame clonotypes and omits some of them. The sample lists about 230,000 clones, more than 9% occurring once. Sequences were obtained from naive CD4+ T cells from blood. The receptors stem from a woman in her late teens or twenties in good health.

The genes are TRBV19 and TRBJ2-1, with D possibly matching TRBD2 (6 bases). The CDR3 loop spans 15 amino acids. V gave up 6 bases and J gave up 0 bases, with 12 bases separating them. Per germline, CDR1 LNHDA and CDR2 SQIVND (reference sequence). The CDR3 spells CASRQTRSSYNEQFF. Written as DNA, the CDR3 is TGTGCCAGTAGGCAGACTAGAAGCTCCTACAATGAGCAGTTCTTC. Supplemented by reference TRBV19 and TRBJ2-1, the full variable domain reads DGGITQSPKYLFRKEGQNVTLSCEQNLNHDAMYWYRQDPGQGLRLIYYSQIVNDFQKGDIAEGYSVSREKKESFPLTVTSAQKNPTAFYLCASRQTRSSYNEQFFGPGTRLTVL.

V and J are TRBV28 and TRBJ1-1; 7 bases are a match to TRBD1. CDR1 and CDR2 from the germline V gene are MDHEN and SYDVKM. The CDR3 runs 14 residues. Losses at the gene ends were 6 bases for V and 2 bases for J; bases not matched to a gene: 6. The CDR3 here is CASSGPGGNTEAFF. CDR3 nucleotides: TGTGCCAGCAGCGGTCCAGGGGGAAACACTGAAGCTTTCTTT.

The V and J genes are TRBV4-1 and TRBJ2-5, with 10 bases aligning to TRBD1. From germline, CDR1 is MGHRA and CDR2 YSYEKL. The junction had 7 bases not matched to a gene; V was cut back by 4 bases and J by 2 bases. The CDR3 length is 16 residues. The CDR3 DNA sequence: TGCGCCAGCAGCCCGTCGCGGACAGGGGGTCAAGAGACCCAGTACTTC. It encodes CASSPSRTGGQETQYF.

This clone was detected a few times. This sequence joins TRBV18 and TRBJ1-2; no reliable D call. The CDR3 contains 15 residues. Germline CDR1 reads KGHSH; CDR2 reads LQKENI. Trimming removed 3 bases at V and 2 bases at J, with 13 bases between. The CDR3 DNA follows: TGTGCCAGCTCACCTGATACGGGATGGAACTATGGCTACACCTTC. This encodes CASSPDTGWNYGYTF.

This sequence joins TRBV18 and TRBJ1-2; D ambiguous. This CDR3 contains 12 residues. V lost 3 bases and J 7 bases, leaving 9 bases between the germline ends. The V gene's germline CDR1 is KGHSH and CDR2 LQKENI. DNA for the CDR3: TGTGCCAGCTCACCGGCCGGGTTTGGCTACACCTTC. Protein: CASSPAGFGYTF.

This clone was seen ten or more times. V gene TRBV18 combines with J gene TRBJ2-5; the match to TRBD1 covers 8 bases. This CDR3 has 13 residues. Germline CDR1 is KGHSH and CDR2 is LQKENI. J was trimmed by 7 bases and V by 3 bases; bases with no gene match: 4. The CDR3: CASSPDRVGTQYF. Here the CDR3 DNA reads TGTGCCAGCTCACCGGACAGGGTTGGGACCCAGTACTTC.

V is TRBV6-5 and J is TRBJ1-2, with D possibly TRBD1 on 5 matching bases. V gave up 0 bases and J gave up 3 bases, with 8 bases separating them. CDR1 MNHEY and CDR2 SVGAGI come from the germline V gene. This CDR3 has 14 residues. The CDR3 reads CASSYSEGYYGYTF. CDR3 nucleotide sequence: TGTGCCAGCAGTTACTCGGAGGGGTACTATGGCTACACCTTC.

The V and J genes are TRBV29-1 and TRBJ1-5; 10 bases agree with TRBD1. There are 15 residues in the CDR3. With V trimmed by 7 bases and J by 3 bases, 9 bases remained unmatched. Germline assignment: CDR1 SQVTM and CDR2 ANQGSEA. This chain's CDR3 is CSALTGQGYNQPQHF. CDR3 DNA sequence: TGCAGCGCTCTAACGGGACAGGGGTACAATCAGCCCCAGCATTTT.

J is TRBJ1-5 and V is TRBV4-1; D gene ambiguous. This CDR3 has 14 amino acids. Trimming stripped 2 bases from V and 7 bases from J, with 12 bases between. The germline V gene has CDR1 MGHRA and CDR2 YSYEKL. In DNA form, the CDR3 reads TGCGCCAGCAGCCAACGGGAGGGCGAACAGCCCCAGCATTTT. This gives the protein CASSQREGEQPQHF.

This clone appeared a few times. V is TRBV6-1 and J is TRBJ2-7; possibly TRBD2 for D (5 bases). Germline V gene sequence: CDR1 MNHNS, CDR2 SASEGT. Between the trimmed V and J ends, which lost 3 bases and 7 bases, there was a span of 19 bases. The CDR3 totals 15 residues. As DNA, the CDR3 is TGTGCCAGCAGTGACCTCCTCTTGGGAGCTGGGGAGCAGTACTTC. Amino acid sequence: CASSDLLLGAGEQYF.

This clone occurred a few times. The chain links TRBV11-2 to TRBJ2-7; 9 bases match TRBD2. The germline V gene has CDR1 SGHAT and CDR2 FQNNGV. The V and J ends lost 5 bases and 3 bases, in that order; junction bases with no gene match: 14. The CDR3 consists of 17 residues. The CDR3 DNA reads TGTGCCAGCAGCCCAGGGGTTGCGGGAGGGCCTCACTACGAGCAGTACTTC. It yields the protein CASSPGVAGGPHYEQYF.

This clone has only a few counts. This chain connects TRBV21-1 to TRBJ2-6; TRBD1 is the table's D call and was not checked against the DNA. TRBV21-1 is shown as a pseudogene. CDR3 size: 20 residues. As DNA, the CDR3 is TGTGCCAGCAGCAAGGGCGGGACAGGGTACACCCGGGGTGGGGCCAACGTCCTGACTTTC. Translated: CASSKGGTGYTRGGANVLTF.

The chain combines TRBV9 with TRBJ1-1; TRBD1 matches at 9 bases. The CDR3 consists of 16 residues. V lost 0 bases and J lost 2; bases outside the gene matches: 5. CDR1 is SGDLS, CDR2 YYNGEE, per germline. The CDR3 DNA reads TGTGCCAGCAGCGTAGGGGGACAGGGCGGTAACACTGAAGCTTTCTTT. Translation: CASSVGGQGGNTEAFF.